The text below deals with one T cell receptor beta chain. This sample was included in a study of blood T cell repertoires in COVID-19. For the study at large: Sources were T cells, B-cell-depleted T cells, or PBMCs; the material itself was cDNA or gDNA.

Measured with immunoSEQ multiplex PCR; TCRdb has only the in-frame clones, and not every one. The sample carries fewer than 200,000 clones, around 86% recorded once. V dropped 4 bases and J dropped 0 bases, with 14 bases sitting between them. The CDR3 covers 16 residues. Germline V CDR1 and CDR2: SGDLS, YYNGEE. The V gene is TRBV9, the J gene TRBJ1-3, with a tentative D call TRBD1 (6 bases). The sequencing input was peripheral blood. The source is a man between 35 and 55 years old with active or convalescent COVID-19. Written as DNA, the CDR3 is TGTGCCAGCAGCCCGGGACACTCCATCTCTGGAAACACCATATATTTT. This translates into CASSPGHSISGNTIYF.